The 14 T cell receptor beta chains given below trace back to one sample, sequenced in a study of OX40 agonist ivuxolimab in advanced cancers. Using immunoSEQ multiplex PCR, the repertoire was profiled, and TCRdb retains in-frame clones only, with some absent. This table holds 20,000 to 25,000 clones, roughly three quarters found once. This sample comprised CD4+ or CD8+ T cells sorted from blood, obtained in a trial of the OX40 agonist ivuxolimab. The receptors were sampled from an adult with an advanced solid tumor such as melanoma, head and neck, liver or kidney cancer.

This clone was found a few times. The chain uses TRBV5-4 and TRBJ1-2; D uncertain. From germline, CDR1 is SGHNT and CDR2 YYREEE (reference sequence). V was trimmed by 4 bases and J by 0 bases, leaving 13 bases between them. The CDR3 runs 15 residues. The chain's CDR3 is CASSEGYVTNYGYTF. Written as DNA, the CDR3 is TGTGCCAGCAGCGAGGGATATGTAACTAACTATGGCTACACCTTC.

The chain employs TRBV12-5 and TRBJ2-6; D may be TRBD1 (6 bases). CDR3 length equals 18 residues. Trimming pared 4 bases from V and 0 bases from J, leaving 16 bases between. Looked up from germline, CDR1 is LGHNT and CDR2 is FRNRAP. CDR3 bases: TGTGCTAGTGGTTGGGTCCGGGACACCTTCTCTGGGGCCAACGTCCTGACTTTC. Protein product: CASGWVRDTFSGANVLTF.

The rearrangement uses TRBV20-1 and TRBJ1-2; D is ambiguous. In germline, CDR1 is DFQATT, CDR2 SNEGSKA (reference sequence). V lost 4 bases and J lost 5, with 8 bases in between. The CDR3 is 11 residues long. The CDR3 nucleotides read TGCAGTGCTAACCCAACGTATGGCTACACCTTC. This codes for CSANPTYGYTF.

The CDR3 region has the DNA TGCAGCGTTGAAACAACAGACTCTGGAAACACCATATATTTT. Its translation is CSVETTDSGNTIYF. The chain joins TRBV29-1 to TRBJ1-3; D uncertain. Trimming removed 2 bases at V and 0 bases at J, with 8 bases between. Looked up from germline, CDR1 is SQVTM and CDR2 is ANQGSEA. CDR3 length: 14 amino acids.

The chain uses TRBV5-6 and TRBJ2-5; D not certain. There are 11 residues in the CDR3. V was cut by 4 bases and J by 5 bases, with 6 bases left in between. Looked up from germline, CDR1 is SGHDT and CDR2 is YYEEEE. CDR3 sequence (DNA): TGTGCCAGCAGCCGGAAGGAGACCCAGTACTTC. Its protein product is CASSRKETQYF.

The CDR3 here is CASSLWDSPIGYTF. CDR3 nucleotide sequence: TGTGCCAGCAGCCTCTGGGACAGTCCAATTGGCTACACCTTC. The rearrangement links TRBV9 to TRBJ1-2; TRBD1 agrees at 7 bases. The germline V gene has CDR1 SGDLS and CDR2 YYNGEE. This CDR3 has 14 amino acids. V trimming: 4 bases; J trimming: 7 bases; junction bases outside the gene matches: 10.

The chain joins TRBV4-3 to TRBJ1-6; a possible D gene is TRBD1 (6 bases). The CDR3 has 16 amino acids. V lost 0 bases to trimming and J lost 7 bases, with 13 bases between them. CDR1 and CDR2 from the germline V gene are LGHNA and YSLEER. The CDR3 loop is CASSQDRGERNSPLHF. The CDR3 DNA follows: TGCGCCAGCAGCCAAGATAGGGGGGAACGAAATTCACCCCTCCACTTT.

V and J are TRBV19 and TRBJ2-6; TRBD1 might be the D (6 bases). The V gene's germline CDR1 is LNHDA and CDR2 SQIVND (reference sequence). V was trimmed by 4 bases and J by 2 bases, leaving 9 bases between them. This CDR3 has 15 residues. The CDR3 DNA reads as TGTGCCAGTAGTAACAGGGAGACTGGGGCCAACGTCCTGACTTTC. Its translation is CASSNRETGANVLTF.

The chain is built from TRBV7-3 and TRBJ2-2, with a possible D match to TRBD1 (5 bases). The CDR3 spans 16 residues. Trimming removed 4 bases from V and 0 bases from J, with 12 bases in between. Germline CDR1 SGHTA, CDR2 FQGTGA. The CDR3 region has the DNA TGTGCCAGCAGCTCCTTAGACAGATCGAACACCGGGGAGCTGTTTTTT. Translated, it gives CASSSLDRSNTGELFF. The entire variable domain, with the rest obtained from reference TRBV7-3 and TRBJ2-2, is as follows: GAGVSQTPSNKVTEKGKYVELRCDPISGHTALYWYRQSLGQGPEFLIYFQGTGAADDSGLPNDRFFAVRPEGSVSTLKIQRTERGDSAVYLCASSSLDRSNTGELFFGEGSRLTVL.

The J gene is TRBJ1-2, the V gene TRBV25-1, with TRBD1 identical over 10 bases. The V gene's germline CDR1 is MGHDK and CDR2 SYGVNS. Trimming took 6 bases from V and 4 from J; bases not matched to a gene: 2. This CDR3 is 13 amino acids long. The CDR3 nucleotides are TGTGCCAGCAGCAGACAGGGGGCCTATGGCTACACCTTC. This gives the protein CASSRQGAYGYTF.

This clone has a handful of counts. The genes are TRBV18 and TRBJ2-3; D may correspond to TRBD1 or TRBD2 (6 bases each). V was trimmed by 6 bases and J by 10 bases, leaving 14 bases between them. CDR3 length: 12 residues. CDR1 is KGHSH and CDR2 is LQKENI in the germline V gene. For the CDR3, the DNA is TGTGCCAGCTCCGGGGGCGACCGGGCGCAGTATTTT. Its translation is CASSGGDRAQYF.

This chain joins TRBV6-5 and TRBJ2-7; D might be TRBD1 (6 bases). V was pared by 8 bases and J by 2 bases, with 10 bases between. The germline V gene has CDR1 MNHEY and CDR2 SVGAGI. The CDR3 extends over 12 amino acids. The CDR3 nucleotides read TGTGCCAGCTGGGCAGGGGCCTACGAGCAGTACTTC. Amino acids: CASWAGAYEQYF.

This chain links TRBV5-1 with TRBJ2-1; perhaps TRBD1 as D (5 bases). The CDR3 covers 12 residues. Germline-derived CDR1 and CDR2 are SGHRS and YFSETQ. V was trimmed by 7 bases and J by 1 base, leaving 6 bases between them. The CDR3 region is CASQGSYNEQFF. The CDR3 DNA reads TGCGCCAGCCAGGGTTCCTACAATGAGCAGTTCTTC. Using reference TRBV5-1 and TRBJ2-1 for the parts outside the CDR3, the full variable domain is KAGVTQTPRYLIKTRGQQVTLSCSPISGHRSVSWYQQTPGQGLQFLFEYFSETQRNKGNFPGRFSGRQFSNSRSEMNVSTLELGDSALYLCASQGSYNEQFFGPGTRLTVL.

The rearrangement joins TRBV11-3 to TRBJ2-3, with a possible D match to TRBD2 (7 bases). Germline loops: CDR1 SGHNT, CDR2 YENEEA. Trimming pared 5 bases from V and 0 bases from J, leaving 18 bases between. The CDR3 extends over 17 amino acids. CDR3 region: CASSPNSGGGSTDTQYF. The CDR3 DNA follows: TGTGCCAGCAGCCCCAACAGTGGGGGGGGCAGCACAGATACGCAGTATTTT. Drawing the rest from reference TRBV11-3 and TRBJ2-3, the complete variable domain is EAGVVQSPRYKIIEKKQPVAFWCNPISGHNTLYWYLQNLGQGPELLIRYENEEAVDDSQLPKDRFSAERLKGVDSTLKIQPAELGDSAVYLCASSPNSGGGSTDTQYFGPGTRLTVL.